This passage covers 27 T cell receptor beta chains from one sample sequenced in a study of cytomegalovirus exposure and HLA in healthy donors. 60 Vbeta and 13 Jbeta primers were used in PCR. This table comes from immunoSEQ multiplex PCR, and its TCRdb copy is limited to in-frame clones, with some not included. The table has 150,000 or so clones, roughly 70% seen once. The sample was PBMCs. These receptors all stem from a male donor in good health and CMV-seronegative.

The chain employs TRBV29-1 and TRBJ2-3, with TRBD1 matching over 8 bases. V trimming: 7 bases; J trimming: 3 bases; junction bases outside the gene matches: 9. The CDR3 extends over 14 amino acids. Germline V gene lookup returns CDR1 SQVTM and CDR2 ANQGSEA. CDR3 residues: CSGGTGAGTDTQYF. The CDR3 DNA reads TGCAGCGGTGGGACAGGCGCGGGTACAGATACGCAGTATTTT.

The chain couples TRBV10-3 to TRBJ1-3, with D tentatively TRBD1 (6 bases). The CDR3 contains 14 residues. Germline CDR1 ENHRY, CDR2 SYGVKD. V lost 6 bases, J lost 0 bases, and 9 bases lay in between. DNA of the CDR3: TGTGCCATCAGCGACAGGAGCTCTGGAAACACCATATATTTT. It codes for CAISDRSSGNTIYF.

V usage is TRBV6-1 and J usage is TRBJ1-1, with 7 bases identical to TRBD1. Germline loops: CDR1 MNHNS, CDR2 SASEGT. This CDR3 comprises 15 residues. The trim removed 5 bases at V and 1 base at J, leaving 7 bases unmatched. The CDR3 spells CASSPGDRRNTEAFF. CDR3 DNA sequence: TGTGCCAGCAGTCCCGGGGACAGAAGGAACACTGAAGCTTTCTTT.

This clone is a singleton in its sample. The V and J genes are TRBV11-2 and TRBJ2-2, with TRBD2 matching over 9 bases. This CDR3 has 16 residues. After removal of 5 bases from V and 1 base from J, the junction contained 5 bases not matched to a gene. The germline CDR1 and CDR2 sequences are SGHAT and FQNNGV. Written as DNA, the CDR3 is TGTGCCAGCAGCGGTCAACTAGCGGGGAACACCGGGGAGCTGTTTTTT. This encodes CASSGQLAGNTGELFF.

This chain links TRBV27 with TRBJ2-5, with 9 bases lining up with TRBD1. The DNA matches TRBJ2-7 better at its end, which makes the J call doubtful. Germline assignment: CDR1 MNHEY and CDR2 SMNVEV (reference sequence). This CDR3 is built from 16 residues. The CDR3 here is CASSLSGQGLSYEQYF. In DNA, the CDR3 is TGTGCCAGCAGTTTATCGGGACAGGGCCTCTCCTACGAGCAGTACTTC.

There are a few counts of this clone. The genes are TRBV5-6 and TRBJ2-5; 8 bases fit TRBD1. Germline CDR1 reads SGHDT; CDR2 reads YYEEEE. The CDR3 loop spans 16 amino acids. V lost 2 bases to trimming and J lost 2 bases; unmatched junction nucleotides: 8. The CDR3: CASSFLGQGTQETQYF. The CDR3 DNA follows: TGTGCCAGCAGCTTCCTAGGACAGGGCACACAAGAGACCCAGTACTTC.

The V call is TRBV5-1, the J call TRBJ2-7; D is perhaps TRBD1 (5 bases). Germline-derived CDR1 and CDR2 are SGHRS and YFSETQ. The germline V and J ends were trimmed by 4 bases and 1 base, with 12 bases remaining between them. The CDR3 is 14 amino acids. The CDR3 loop is CASSKGVGSYEQYF. The CDR3 DNA reads as TGCGCCAGCAGCAAAGGGGTGGGGTCCTACGAGCAGTACTTC.

The chain couples TRBV7-3 to TRBJ2-7, with TRBD2 matching over 8 bases. Germline assignment: CDR1 SGHTA and CDR2 FQGTGA. Losses at the gene ends were 1 base for V and 5 bases for J; bases not matched to a gene: 4. There are 14 residues in the CDR3. The CDR3 DNA follows: TGTGCCAGCAGCTTAATCGGGAGGGCCAACGAGCAGTACTTC. Residues: CASSLIGRANEQYF.

V and J are TRBV5-4 and TRBJ1-3; D may be TRBD1 (5 bases). Germline CDR1 SGHNT, CDR2 YYREEE (reference sequence). CDR3 length equals 15 residues. Between the trimmed V and J ends, which lost 5 bases and 1 base, there was a span of 13 bases. CDR3 nucleotides: TGTGCCAGCAGTCTTCAAGGGGCATCTGGAAACACCATATATTTT. Translation gives CASSLQGASGNTIYF.

The rearrangement links TRBV6-5 to TRBJ2-2; 7 bases map to TRBD2. V dropped 8 bases and J dropped 1; count of bases not matched to a gene: 4. In germline, CDR1 is MNHEY, CDR2 SVGAGI. This CDR3 spans 14 amino acids. The DNA of the CDR3 is TGTGCCAGCGGGACTACCCAGAACACCGGGGAGCTGTTTTTT. Protein sequence: CASGTTQNTGELFF.

The chain employs TRBV6-6 and TRBJ1-1, with D maybe TRBD1 (6 bases). Germline CDR1 is MNHNY and CDR2 is SVGAGI (reference sequence). The ends were cut back, 1 base at V and 4 bases at J, with 10 bases in the middle. The CDR3 is 14 residues long. CDR3 in amino acids: CASSYLGAITEAFF. The DNA of the CDR3 is TGTGCCAGCAGTTACTTGGGGGCGATCACTGAAGCTTTCTTT.

This clone is a singleton in its sample. The chain combines TRBV25-1 with TRBJ2-5, with D perhaps matching TRBD1 (6 bases). The J call is uncertain, as TRBJ2-7 better fits the DNA end. Germline assignment: CDR1 MGHDK and CDR2 SYGVNS. This CDR3 has 14 amino acids. CDR3 in DNA: TGTGCCAGCAGTGCCCCAGGGGCGTCCTACGAGCAGTACTTC. Protein sequence: CASSAPGASYEQYF.

The CDR3 sequence: CAISPEGRDSGNTIYF. In DNA form, the CDR3 reads TGTGCCATCAGCCCTGAAGGACGGGACTCTGGAAACACCATATATTTT. The chain recombines TRBV10-3 with TRBJ1-3; D unresolved. The germline V and J ends were trimmed by 6 bases and 0 bases, with 15 bases remaining between them. Germline V CDR1 and CDR2: ENHRY, SYGVKD. The CDR3 runs 16 residues.

The genes are TRBV30 and TRBJ1-5, with D possibly matching TRBD1 (6 bases). Trimming pared 6 bases from V and 5 bases from J, leaving 11 bases between. The germline V gene encodes CDR1 GTSNPN and CDR2 SVGIG (reference sequence). CDR3 length: 12 amino acids. CDR3 nucleotide sequence: TGTGCCTGCCAGGGGCAGGATCAGCCCCAGCATTTT. Protein product: CACQGQDQPQHF.

This clone was detected only a few times. The V call is TRBV11-2, the J call TRBJ1-5; unclear D gene. This CDR3 region has 19 residues. Germline CDR1 is SGHAT and CDR2 is FQNNGV. V gave up 0 bases and J gave up 1 base, with 19 bases separating them. Here the CDR3 DNA reads TGTGCCAGCAGCTTAGAATGGTCTTGCGGGGTTGCCAGCAATCAGCCCCAGCATTTT. Its translation: CASSLEWSCGVASNQPQHF.

The rearrangement links TRBV27 to TRBJ2-7; 8 bases match TRBD1. The CDR3 length is 14 residues. Germline loops: CDR1 MNHEY, CDR2 SMNVEV (reference sequence). The J segment lost 6 bases and the V segment lost 2 bases, leaving 6 bases of the junction unmatched. CDR3 sequence: CASSLLGQGGEQYF. As DNA, the CDR3 is TGTGCCAGCAGTTTACTCGGACAGGGAGGCGAGCAGTACTTC.

The chain combines TRBV5-1 with TRBJ2-1; 8 bases agree with TRBD1. CDR1 is SGHRS and CDR2 is YFSETQ in the germline V gene. The trim removed 4 bases at V and 3 bases at J, leaving 3 bases unmatched. The CDR3 spans 14 residues. CDR3 protein: CASSRDRFYNEQFF. Here the CDR3 DNA reads TGCGCCAGCAGCCGGGACAGGTTCTACAATGAGCAGTTCTTC.

To note about this clone: Distinct nucleotide sequences in the sample also encode this CDR3. V gene TRBV14 combines with J gene TRBJ2-3, with D perhaps matching TRBD2 (5 bases). The CDR3 spans 14 residues. V was trimmed by 9 bases and J by 1 base, leaving 14 bases between them. CDR1 SGHDN and CDR2 FVKESK come from the germline V gene. CDR3 DNA: TGTGCCAGTAGCTGGGGAGCGGGCACAGATACGCAGTATTTT. This sequence encodes CASSWGAGTDTQYF.

This clone was seen a few times. This sequence joins TRBV19 and TRBJ2-7; 8 positions agree with TRBD1. The germline CDR1 and CDR2 sequences are LNHDA and SQIVND (reference sequence). The V and J ends lost 3 bases and 6 bases, in that order; junction bases with no gene match: 4. This CDR3 is built from 13 residues. This chain's CDR3 is CASSIRTGTEQYF. The DNA for the CDR3 is TGTGCCAGTAGTATCAGGACAGGGACCGAGCAGTACTTC.

The chain recombines TRBV7-8 with TRBJ2-7; weak D call: TRBD1 (5 bases). V lost 5 bases to trimming and J lost 5 bases, with 13 bases between them. CDR3 size: 13 residues. Germline V gene lookup returns CDR1 SGHVS and CDR2 FQNEAQ. DNA for the CDR3: TGTGCCAGCAGCAATAGGGGAAACCACGAGCAGTACTTC. This sequence encodes CASSNRGNHEQYF.

J is TRBJ2-5 and V is TRBV18; possible D gene TRBD2, 5 bases. The germline V and J ends were trimmed by 3 bases and 5 bases, with 7 bases remaining between them. The CDR3 is 12 residues long. The germline gives CDR1 KGHSH, CDR2 LQKENI. Here the CDR3 DNA reads TGTGCCAGCTCACCGGAGGCGGAGACCCAGTACTTC. This translates into CASSPEAETQYF.

The chain couples TRBV15 to TRBJ1-2, with no clear D. This CDR3 is 14 amino acids long. CDR1 and CDR2 from the germline V gene are LNHNV and YYDKDF (reference sequence). Trimming removed 0 bases from V and 7 bases from J, with 12 bases in between. The CDR3 nucleotides read TGTGCCACCAGCAGAGATCGATCCTCAGGTGGCTACACCTTC. Translated, it gives CATSRDRSSGGYTF.

The chain employs TRBV5-6 and TRBJ1-5; TRBD1 might be the D (6 bases). The CDR3 has 14 residues. The V gene lost 6 bases and the J gene lost 4 bases, with 14 bases spanning the gap. Per germline, CDR1 SGHDT and CDR2 YYEEEE. CDR3 sequence: CASTNRAKNQPQHF. DNA of the CDR3: TGTGCCAGCACTAACAGGGCCAAAAATCAGCCCCAGCATTTT. Variable domain in full (rest from reference TRBV5-6 and TRBJ1-5): DAGVTQSPTHLIKTRGQQVTLRCSPKSGHDTVSWYQQALGQGPQFIFQYYEEEERQRGNFPDRFSGHQFPNYSSELNVNALLLGDSALYLCASTNRAKNQPQHFGDGTRLSIL.

This clone was seen only a few times. This rearrangement joins TRBV28 to TRBJ2-2; the match to TRBD2 covers 8 bases. Germline CDR1 and CDR2: MDHEN and SYDVKM. The J segment lost 4 bases and the V segment lost 5 bases, leaving 9 bases of the junction unmatched. The CDR3 is made up of 16 amino acids. CDR3 bases: TGTGCCAGCAGTCCCCCTATGGCGGGAGGCACCGGGGAGCTGTTTTTT. Translated: CASSPPMAGGTGELFF.

This clone showed up just once. The rearrangement joins TRBV11-2 to TRBJ1-5, with D perhaps matching TRBD1 (5 bases). There are 16 residues in the CDR3. With 2 bases removed from V and 4 bases from J, the gap between germline ends came to 15 bases. Germline V gene data show CDR1 as SGHAT and CDR2 as FQNNGV. In DNA form, the CDR3 reads TGTGCCAGCAGCTTAAATGGACAAACATCAAATCAGCCCCAGCATTTT. This gives the protein CASSLNGQTSNQPQHF.

In its sample, this clone was seen once. This CDR3 is CASSLWSSGRGTDTQYF. Here the CDR3 DNA reads TGTGCCAGCAGTTTATGGTCTAGCGGGAGAGGCACAGATACGCAGTATTTT. This rearrangement joins TRBV28 to TRBJ2-3; 10 bases fit TRBD2. This CDR3 contains 17 residues. Germline V gene data show CDR1 as MDHEN and CDR2 as SYDVKM. The V gene end was trimmed by 0 bases and the J gene end by 1 base; junction bases not matched to a gene: 4.

The V call is TRBV6-4, the J call TRBJ2-1; TRBD1 agrees at 7 bases. CDR1 is MRHNA, CDR2 SNTAGT, per germline. The ends lost 6 bases at V and 4 bases at J; junction bases unmatched: 9. The CDR3 extends over 15 amino acids. This CDR3 reads CASSTTGPLYNEQFF. The CDR3 DNA sequence: TGTGCCAGCAGCACGACAGGGCCCCTTTACAATGAGCAGTTCTTC.